These T cell receptor beta chains were read from a single sample in a study of spatial heterogeneity in lung cancer. Each CDR3 protein is one row after TCRdb ran MiXCR on the 5' RACE reads. The table lists around 60,000 distinct CDR3 sequences, approximately 8.9% of them singletons. The specimen was PBMCs, collected at surgery. The receptors come from a female donor with early-stage non-small cell lung cancer. The CDR3 runs from the conserved cysteine through the conserved F or W. The D gene is left open where the match is weak. Clone size is not always given. Where it is, it says once, few, many or a class for expanded clones.

few	NA	TRBV18	TRBJ1-1	CASSPVGTEAFF	TGTGCCAGCTCACCAGTCGGCACTGAAGCTTTCTTT
NA	NA	TRBV2	TRBJ2-3	CASSGGSDTQYF	TGTGCCAGCAGTGGGGGGAGCGATACGCAGTATTTT
many	TRBD1	TRBV12-3/TRBV12-4	TRBJ1-2	CASSDGTGNYGYTF	TGTGCCAGCAGCGACGGGACAGGCAACTATGGCTACACCTTC
many	TRBD1	TRBV7-6	TRBJ2-1	CASSSGQGLQFF	TGTGCCAGCAGCTCCGGACAGGGCCTTCAGTTCTTC
few	NA	TRBV2	TRBJ1-5	CASRAPGGPNQPQHF	TGTGCCAGCAGGGCCCCGGGGGGACCCAATCAGCCCCAGCATTTT
few	TRBD1	TRBV20-1	TRBJ1-5	CSASDTGGGYQPQHF	TGCAGTGCTAGTGATACAGGGGGTGGTTATCAGCCCCAGCATTTT
many	TRBD2	TRBV3-1	TRBJ2-3	CASSQAAGVTDTQYF	TGTGCCAGCAGCCAAGCGGCGGGGGTCACAGATACGCAGTATTTT
many	NA	TRBV12-3/TRBV12-4	TRBJ2-7	CASSLILEDEQYF	TGTGCCAGCAGCCTTATCCTAGAGGACGAGCAGTACTTC
NA	TRBD1	TRBV4-1	TRBJ2-2	CASSRLTGGTGELFF	TGCGCCAGCAGCCGCTTAACAGGGGGCACCGGGGAGCTGTTTTTT
NA	TRBD2	TRBV20-1	TRBJ2-2	CSASPGTSGTGELFF	TGCAGTGCTAGCCCCGGGACTAGCGGTACCGGGGAGCTGTTTTTT
few	NA	TRBV27	TRBJ2-3	CASSIRQVRTWIEDF	TGTGCCAGCAGCATTAGACAGGTCCGGACTTGGATTGAGGATTTT
many	NA	TRBV7-2	TRBJ2-2	CASSLAHGVPELFF	TGTGCCAGCAGCTTAGCGCACGGGGTGCCGGAGCTGTTTTTT
NA	NA	TRBV7-2	TRBJ2-4	CASSLSSGKNIQYF	TGTGCCAGCAGCTTGAGTTCGGGGAAAAACATTCAGTACTTC
many	NA	TRBV12-3/TRBV12-4	TRBJ2-1	CASTPAHEQFF	TGTGCCAGCACCCCTGCTCATGAGCAGTTCTTC
NA	NA	TRBV5-1	TRBJ2-1	CASSRDNEQFF	TGCGCCAGCAGCCGAGACAATGAGCAGTTCTTC
NA	NA	TRBV20-1	TRBJ1-5	CSASRDLYSNQPQHF	TGCAGTGCTAGTAGGGACCTTTATAGCAATCAGCCCCAGCATTTT
few	NA	TRBV5-1	TRBJ2-5	CASSLRLDSQETQYF	TGCGCCAGCAGCTTGAGGCTAGACAGCCAAGAGACCCAGTACTTC
NA	NA	TRBV11-3	TRBJ1-5	CASSPSGGGNQPQHF	TGTGCCAGCAGCCCCAGTGGAGGGGGCAATCAGCCCCAGCATTTT
many	NA	TRBV6-6	TRBJ2-2	CASSYSIHRARSTGELFF	TGTGCCAGCAGTTACTCGATTCACCGGGCCAGGAGCACCGGGGAGCTGTTTTTT
few	NA	TRBV7-2	TRBJ2-7	CASSFQAAPYEQYF	TGTGCCAGCAGCTTTCAGGCAGCCCCCTACGAGCAGTACTTC
many	TRBD1	TRBV5-1	TRBJ1-1	CASRGGVWDTEAFF	TGCGCCAGCCGAGGGGGCGTTTGGGACACTGAAGCTTTCTTT
few	NA	TRBV7-8	TRBJ2-2	CASSPSSGGSTGELFF	TGTGCCAGCAGCCCCTCCTCGGGTGGGAGTACCGGGGAGCTGTTTTTT
NA	TRBD2	TRBV28	TRBJ2-5	CASRLAGVGETQYF	TGTGCCAGCAGACTAGCGGGAGTGGGTGAGACCCAGTACTTC
many	TRBD1	TRBV6-1	TRBJ1-5	CASSEGTGGSQPQHF	TGTGCCAGCAGTGAGGGGACAGGGGGGAGCCAGCCCCAGCATTTT
few	TRBD2	TRBV28	TRBJ2-7	CASSLASGPSYEQYF	TGTGCCAGCAGTTTGGCTAGCGGGCCTAGTTACGAGCAGTACTTC
NA	TRBD2	TRBV12-3/TRBV12-4	TRBJ2-7	CASSSSGRAPYEQYF	TGTGCCAGCAGTTCTAGCGGGAGGGCCCCCTACGAGCAGTACTTC
many	NA	TRBV5-1	TRBJ2-6	CASSTQDSGANVLTF	TGCGCCAGCAGCACCCAGGACTCTGGGGCCAACGTCCTGACTTTC
many	NA	TRBV29-1	TRBJ2-1	CSATRQANNEQFF	TGCAGCGCTACCAGACAGGCCAACAATGAGCAGTTCTTC
many	NA	TRBV7-6	TRBJ2-7	CASSPRRGEQYF	TGTGCCAGCAGCCCGCGAAGGGGCGAGCAGTACTTC
few	NA	TRBV20-1	TRBJ2-5	CSVKIGGEETQYF	TGCAGTGTTAAGATCGGGGGAGAAGAGACCCAGTACTTC
NA	NA	TRBV20-1	TRBJ1-1	CSARGTSALNTEAFF	TGCAGTGCTAGAGGAACCTCAGCGCTGAACACTGAAGCTTTCTTT
many	TRBD2	TRBV3-1	TRBJ2-1	CASSDGRGKNEQFF	TGTGCCAGCAGCGACGGGAGGGGTAAAAATGAGCAGTTCTTC
few	NA	TRBV20-1	TRBJ1-5	CSAYLSNQPQHF	TGCAGTGCCTACCTGAGCAATCAGCCCCAGCATTTT
many	NA	TRBV6-5	TRBJ2-3	CASKIGLYTDTQYF	TGTGCCAGCAAAATAGGGCTCTACACAGATACGCAGTATTTT
few	NA	TRBV2	TRBJ1-1	CASSQGFSEAFF	TGTGCCAGCAGCCAGGGTTTCTCTGAAGCTTTCTTT
many	NA	TRBV5-4	TRBJ1-1	CASTNLQGDLVTEAFF	TGTGCCAGCACCAACCTCCAGGGAGATCTGGTCACTGAAGCTTTCTTT
few	NA	TRBV7-9	TRBJ2-5	CASSADVTEETQYF	TGTGCCAGCAGCGCGGACGTAACCGAAGAGACCCAGTACTTC
many	NA	TRBV5-1	TRBJ2-3	CASSLSVRSDTQYF	TGCGCCAGCAGCTTGTCTGTACGTTCGGATACGCAGTATTTT
few	NA	TRBV5-1	TRBJ1-2	CASSLDPSYGYTF	TGCGCCAGCAGCTTGGACCCCAGCTATGGCTACACCTTC
many	NA	TRBV7-2	TRBJ2-1	CASSFAGNPVNEQFF	TGTGCCAGCAGCTTCGCCGGGAACCCAGTTAATGAGCAGTTCTTC
medium-sized	NA	TRBV20-1	TRBJ1-1	CSARIQGSTEAFF	TGCAGTGCTAGAATTCAGGGGAGCACTGAAGCTTTCTTT
many	NA	TRBV20-1	TRBJ2-4	CSASGQIRNIQYF	TGCAGTGCTAGCGGACAGATCCGAAACATTCAGTACTTC
NA	TRBD1	TRBV7-2	TRBJ2-3	CASSLVQGVADTQYF	TGTGCCAGCAGCTTAGTGCAGGGGGTCGCAGATACGCAGTATTTT
NA	NA	TRBV5-5	TRBJ1-5	CASSLYRENQPQHF	TGTGCCAGCAGCTTGTACAGGGAGAATCAGCCCCAGCATTTT
NA	TRBD2	TRBV27	TRBJ2-7	CASSTTGTSGGGQYF	TGTGCCAGCAGTACAACCGGGACTAGCGGGGGCGGGCAGTACTTC